This T cell receptor beta chain was found in a study of control samples from healthy donors and cancer patients (dated by TCRdb to 2020 to 2021). Library preparation was by the immunoSEQ multiplex PCR assay. TCRdb holds this immuneACCESS table with in-frame rearrangements only. Some clones are missing; in checked studies, unresolved V genes explain under half, and the rest has no known cause. This sample is represented by over 100,000 clones; approximately 92% of them were singletons. The biggest ten clones account for 4.5% to 7% of the sample. Concerning this clone: The antigen it recognizes is unknown. No base-level quality is on record; no much larger clone is a single base apart.

Via the germline V gene, CDR1 is MDHEN and CDR2 SYDVKM. Unmatched junction bases come to 4, with V trimmed by 5 bases and J by 4 bases. The CDR3 sequence holds 15 residues, the cysteine and phenylalanine included. The entry retains the CDR3 DNA only, 45 bases that are in frame from base 1. Recombination connected TRBV28 to TRBJ1-4; 10 junctional bases match TRBD1. The sequenced sample was blood. This clonotype was obtained from a man between 18 and 29 years old in good health. For the CDR3, the sequence is CASSRRTGGNEKLFF. The nucleotide sequence is TGTGCCAGCAGTCGCAGGACAGGGGGTAATGAAAAACTGTTTTTT.